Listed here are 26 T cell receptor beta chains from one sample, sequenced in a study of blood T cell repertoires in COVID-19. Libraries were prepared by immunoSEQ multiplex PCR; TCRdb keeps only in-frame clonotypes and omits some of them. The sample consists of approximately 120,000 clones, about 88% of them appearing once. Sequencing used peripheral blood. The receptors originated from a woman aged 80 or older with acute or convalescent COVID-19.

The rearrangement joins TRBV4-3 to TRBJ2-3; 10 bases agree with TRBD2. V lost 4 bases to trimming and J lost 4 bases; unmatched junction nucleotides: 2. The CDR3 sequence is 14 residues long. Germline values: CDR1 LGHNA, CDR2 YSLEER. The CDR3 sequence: CASSPGLAADTQYF. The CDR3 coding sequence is TGCGCCAGCAGCCCAGGACTAGCGGCAGATACGCAGTATTTT.

CDR3 protein: CASSLGRGKGETQYF. Here the CDR3 DNA reads TGTGCCAGCAGCTTGGGTCGGGGGAAAGGAGAGACCCAGTACTTC. The chain links TRBV5-4 to TRBJ2-5, with D perhaps matching TRBD2 (6 bases). Germline values: CDR1 SGHNT, CDR2 YYREEE (reference sequence). CDR3 length: 15 residues. Trimming took off 0 bases at V and 4 bases at J, with 13 bases between the two ends.

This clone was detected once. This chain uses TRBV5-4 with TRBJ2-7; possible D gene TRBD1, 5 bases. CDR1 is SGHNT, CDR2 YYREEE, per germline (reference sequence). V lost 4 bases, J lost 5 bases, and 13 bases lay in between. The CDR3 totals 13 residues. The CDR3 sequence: CASSQDTYHEQYF. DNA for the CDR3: TGTGCCAGCAGCCAGGACACGTATCACGAGCAGTACTTC.

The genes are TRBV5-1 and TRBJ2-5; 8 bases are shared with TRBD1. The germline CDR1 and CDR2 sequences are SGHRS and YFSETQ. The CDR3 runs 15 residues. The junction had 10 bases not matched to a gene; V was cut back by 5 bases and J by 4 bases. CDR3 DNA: TGCGCCAGCAGTCTGACAGGGGTGTCGCGAGAGACCCAGTACTTC. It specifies CASSLTGVSRETQYF.

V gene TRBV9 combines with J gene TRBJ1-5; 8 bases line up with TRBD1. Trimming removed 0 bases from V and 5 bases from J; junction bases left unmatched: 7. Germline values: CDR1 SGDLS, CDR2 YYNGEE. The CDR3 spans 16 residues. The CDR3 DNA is TGTGCCAGCAGCGTAGAGGACAGGGCACCTTATCAGCCCCAGCATTTT. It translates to CASSVEDRAPYQPQHF.

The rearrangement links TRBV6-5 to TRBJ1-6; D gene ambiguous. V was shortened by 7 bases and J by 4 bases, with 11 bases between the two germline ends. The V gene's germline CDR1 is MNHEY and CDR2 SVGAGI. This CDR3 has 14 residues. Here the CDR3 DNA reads TGTGCCAGCAAAGAGGGAACTTATAATTCACCCCTCCACTTT. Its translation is CASKEGTYNSPLHF.

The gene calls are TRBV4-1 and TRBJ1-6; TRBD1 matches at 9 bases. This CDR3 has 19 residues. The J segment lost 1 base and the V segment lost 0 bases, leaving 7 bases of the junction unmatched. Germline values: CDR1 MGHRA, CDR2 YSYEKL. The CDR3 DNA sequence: TGCGCCAGCAGCCAAGATGGCGACAGGGGGACATCCTATAATTCACCCCTCCACTTT. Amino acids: CASSQDGDRGTSYNSPLHF.

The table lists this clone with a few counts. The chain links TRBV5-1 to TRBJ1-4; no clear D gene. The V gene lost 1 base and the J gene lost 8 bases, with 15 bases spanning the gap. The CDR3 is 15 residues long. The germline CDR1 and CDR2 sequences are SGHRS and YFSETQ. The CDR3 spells CASSLYAEKAEKLFF. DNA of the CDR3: TGCGCCAGCAGCTTGTACGCGGAAAAGGCGGAAAAACTGTTTTTT.

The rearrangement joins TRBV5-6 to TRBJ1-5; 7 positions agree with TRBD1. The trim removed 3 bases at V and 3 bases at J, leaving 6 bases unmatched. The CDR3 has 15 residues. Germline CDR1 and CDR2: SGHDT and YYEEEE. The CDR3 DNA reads TGTGCCAGCAGCTGGGGACAGAGAATCAATCAGCCCCAGCATTTT. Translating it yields CASSWGQRINQPQHF.

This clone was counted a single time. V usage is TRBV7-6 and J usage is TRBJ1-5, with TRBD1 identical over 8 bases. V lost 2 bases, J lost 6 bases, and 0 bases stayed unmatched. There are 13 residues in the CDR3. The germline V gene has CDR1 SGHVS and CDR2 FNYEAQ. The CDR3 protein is CASSLTGGQPQHF. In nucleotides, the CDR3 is TGTGCCAGCAGCTTAACAGGGGGTCAGCCCCAGCATTTT.

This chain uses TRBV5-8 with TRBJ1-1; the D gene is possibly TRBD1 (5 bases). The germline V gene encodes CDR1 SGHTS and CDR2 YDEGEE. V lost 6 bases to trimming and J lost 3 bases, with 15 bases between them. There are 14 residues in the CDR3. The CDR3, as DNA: TGTGCCAGCACCCCCGGGGGGGTTTACACTGAAGCTTTCTTT. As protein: CASTPGGVYTEAFF.

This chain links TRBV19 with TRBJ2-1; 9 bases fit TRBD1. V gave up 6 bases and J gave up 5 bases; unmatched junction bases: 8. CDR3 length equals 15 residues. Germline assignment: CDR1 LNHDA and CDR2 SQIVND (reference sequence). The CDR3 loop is CASRRGTGSHNEQFF. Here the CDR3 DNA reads TGTGCCAGTAGGCGGGGGACAGGGTCTCACAATGAGCAGTTCTTC.

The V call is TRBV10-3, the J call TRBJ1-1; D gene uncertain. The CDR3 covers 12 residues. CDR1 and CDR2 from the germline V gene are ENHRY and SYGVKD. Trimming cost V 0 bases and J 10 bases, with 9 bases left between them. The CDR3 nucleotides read TGTGCCATCAGTGAGTCGGTTCGGGGAGCTTTCTTT. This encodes CAISESVRGAFF.

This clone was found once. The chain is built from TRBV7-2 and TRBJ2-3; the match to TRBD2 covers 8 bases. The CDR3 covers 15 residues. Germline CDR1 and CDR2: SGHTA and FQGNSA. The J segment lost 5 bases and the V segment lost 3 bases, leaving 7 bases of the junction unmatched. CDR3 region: CASSLLRGGRDTQYF. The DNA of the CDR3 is TGTGCCAGCAGCTTGTTACGGGGGGGCAGAGATACGCAGTATTTT.

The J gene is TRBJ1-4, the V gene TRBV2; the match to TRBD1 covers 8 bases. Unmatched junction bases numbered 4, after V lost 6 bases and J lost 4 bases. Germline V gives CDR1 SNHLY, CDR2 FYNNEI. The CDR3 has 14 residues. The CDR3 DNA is TGTGCCAGCAGGCGGACAGGGAGTAATGAAAAACTGTTTTTT. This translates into CASRRTGSNEKLFF.

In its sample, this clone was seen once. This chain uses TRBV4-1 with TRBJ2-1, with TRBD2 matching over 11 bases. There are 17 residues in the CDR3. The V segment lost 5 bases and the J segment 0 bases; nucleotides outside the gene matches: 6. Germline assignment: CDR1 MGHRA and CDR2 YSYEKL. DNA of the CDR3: TGCGCCAGCAGCTACGGGACTAGCGGTGTCTCCTACAATGAGCAGTTCTTC. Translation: CASSYGTSGVSYNEQFF.

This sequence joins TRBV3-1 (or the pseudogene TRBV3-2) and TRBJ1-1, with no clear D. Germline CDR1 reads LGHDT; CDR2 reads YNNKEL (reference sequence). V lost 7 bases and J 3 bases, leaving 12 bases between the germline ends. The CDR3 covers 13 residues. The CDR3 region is CASNFWRDTEAFF. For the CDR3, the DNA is TGTGCCAGCAACTTTTGGAGGGACACTGAAGCTTTCTTT.

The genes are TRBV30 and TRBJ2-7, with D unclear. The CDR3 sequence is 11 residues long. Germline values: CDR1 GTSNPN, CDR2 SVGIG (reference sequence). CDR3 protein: CDLYLSYEQYF. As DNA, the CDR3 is TGTGACCTATACCTCTCCTACGAGCAGTACTTC.

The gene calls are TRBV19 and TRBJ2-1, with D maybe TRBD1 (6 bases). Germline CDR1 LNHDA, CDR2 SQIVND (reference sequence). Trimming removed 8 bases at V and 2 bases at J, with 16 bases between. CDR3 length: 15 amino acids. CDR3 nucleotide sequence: TGTGCCAGTCGCCGGGACACCGGGACCTACAATGAGCAGTTCTTC. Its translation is CASRRDTGTYNEQFF. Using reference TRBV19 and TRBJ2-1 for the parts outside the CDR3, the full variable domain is DGGITQSPKYLFRKEGQNVTLSCEQNLNHDAMYWYRQDPGQGLRLIYYSQIVNDFQKGDIAEGYSVSREKKESFPLTVTSAQKNPTAFYLCASRRDTGTYNEQFFGPGTRLTVL.

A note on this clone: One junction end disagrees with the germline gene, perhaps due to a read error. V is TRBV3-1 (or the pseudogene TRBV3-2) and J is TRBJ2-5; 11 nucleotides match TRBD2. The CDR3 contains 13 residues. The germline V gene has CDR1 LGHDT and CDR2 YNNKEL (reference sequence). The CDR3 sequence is CASRQGLAGTQYF. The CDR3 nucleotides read TGTGCCAGCAGACAAGGACTAGCGGGGACCCAGTACTTC.

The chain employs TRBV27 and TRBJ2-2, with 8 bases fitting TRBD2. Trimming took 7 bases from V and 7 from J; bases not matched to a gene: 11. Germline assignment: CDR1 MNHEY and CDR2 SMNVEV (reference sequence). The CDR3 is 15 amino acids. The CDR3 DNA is TGTGCCAGCACTAACCTGGGGCTAGCGGGCGGGGAGCTGTTTTTT. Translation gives CASTNLGLAGGELFF.

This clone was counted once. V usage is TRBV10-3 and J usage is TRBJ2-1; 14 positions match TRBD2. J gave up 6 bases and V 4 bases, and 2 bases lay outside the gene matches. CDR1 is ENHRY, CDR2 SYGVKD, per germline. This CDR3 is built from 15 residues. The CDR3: CAISGGTSGSNEQFF. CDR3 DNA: TGTGCCATCAGTGGGGGGACTAGCGGGAGCAATGAGCAGTTCTTC.

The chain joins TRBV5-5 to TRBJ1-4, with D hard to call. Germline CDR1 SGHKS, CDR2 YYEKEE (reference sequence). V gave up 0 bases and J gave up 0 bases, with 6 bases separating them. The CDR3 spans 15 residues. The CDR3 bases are TGTGCCAGCAGCTTGGCCCTTGCAACTAATGAAAAACTGTTTTTT. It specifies CASSLALATNEKLFF.

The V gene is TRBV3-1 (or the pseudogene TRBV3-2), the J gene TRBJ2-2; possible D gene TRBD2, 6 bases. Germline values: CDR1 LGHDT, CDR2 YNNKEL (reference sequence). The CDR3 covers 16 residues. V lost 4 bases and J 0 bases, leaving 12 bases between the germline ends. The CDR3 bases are TGTGCCAGCAGCCCTCAGACTAGATCGAACACCGGGGAGCTGTTTTTT. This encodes CASSPQTRSNTGELFF.

CDR3 bases: TGTGCCAGCAGCCCAGAGGGACTAGCGGGGGCCCTGGGGCTGTTTTTT. Protein: CASSPEGLAGALGLFF. The chain combines TRBV11-2 with TRBJ2-2; 14 bases are shared with TRBD2. The CDR3 totals 16 residues. Germline V gene data show CDR1 as SGHAT and CDR2 as FQNNGV. V gave up 5 bases and J gave up 13 bases; unmatched junction bases: 12.

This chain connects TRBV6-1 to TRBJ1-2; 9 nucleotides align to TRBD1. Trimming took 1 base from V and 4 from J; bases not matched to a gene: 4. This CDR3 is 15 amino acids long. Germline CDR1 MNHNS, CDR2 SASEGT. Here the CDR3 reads CASSEVQGAGYGYTF. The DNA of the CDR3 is TGTGCCAGCAGTGAAGTACAGGGGGCTGGCTATGGCTACACCTTC.